What follows is one T cell receptor beta chain and its context. The sample is drawn from a study of blood T cell repertoires in COVID-19. Study summary: COVID-19 samples, acute and convalescent, were from the United States, Italy and Spain.

The CDR3 is made up of 15 amino acids. V lost 2 bases and J lost 1, with 11 bases in between. CDR1 is SGHVS and CDR2 is FQNEAQ in the germline V gene. Methods used by the authors: Amplification from reference gene primers served as the basis for estimated nucleated cell counts. Measured with immunoSEQ multiplex PCR; TCRdb has only the in-frame clones, and not every one. The DNA was the basis for D and trimming; V, J and clone size are from that table. The sample holds about 190,000 clones, approximately 78% seen once. The sequence derives from a woman of 80 years or more with COVID-19, enrolled during active disease. This chain links TRBV7-8 with TRBJ1-1; D is unresolved. Material for sequencing was peripheral blood. This CDR3 is CASSLMGSQNTEAFF. The DNA for the CDR3 is TGTGCCAGCAGCTTAATGGGCAGCCAGAACACTGAAGCTTTCTTT.